These 26 T cell receptor beta chains were all obtained from the same sample, sequenced in a study of T cell responses to AZD1222 COVID-19 vaccine. This table comes from immunoSEQ multiplex PCR, and its TCRdb copy is limited to in-frame clones, with some not included. The sample consists of about 140,000 clones, about nine tenths of them appearing once. The sample was peripheral blood, taken on day 0 of AZD1222 vaccination. All receptors derive from an adult in good health.

The V gene is TRBV28, the J gene TRBJ1-1; the D gene is possibly TRBD1 (5 bases). V was pared by 7 bases and J by 4 bases, with 19 bases between. Germline CDR1 and CDR2: MDHEN and SYDVKM. This CDR3 spans 15 amino acids. CDR3 in DNA: TGTGCCAGCAAACTAAGTGGGGGTAGAGGCACTGAAGCTTTCTTT. Encoded protein: CASKLSGGRGTEAFF.

This clone has just one count. The chain recombines TRBV19 with TRBJ1-5, with 8 bases identical to TRBD1. The CDR3 extends over 18 amino acids. From germline, CDR1 is LNHDA and CDR2 SQIVND (reference sequence). Unmatched junction bases numbered 11, after V lost 4 bases and J lost 0 bases. The CDR3, as DNA: TGTGCCAGTAGTACGAGGACAGGGTTTGGAAATAGCAATCAGCCCCAGCATTTT. Amino acids: CASSTRTGFGNSNQPQHF.

The chain has TRBV3-1 (or the pseudogene TRBV3-2) and TRBJ2-3, with D uncertain. Germline V gene lookup returns CDR1 LGHDT and CDR2 YNNKEL (reference sequence). The CDR3 has 13 amino acids. V was clipped by 2 bases and J by 6 bases, with 9 bases between them. In DNA, the CDR3 is TGTGCCAGCAGCCAACTCCGATTGGATACGCAGTATTTT. Translated: CASSQLRLDTQYF.

This chain links TRBV24-1 with TRBJ1-5; maybe TRBD1 (5 bases). Germline V gene sequence: CDR1 KGHDR, CDR2 SFDVKD. V gave up 7 bases and J gave up 10 bases, with 13 bases separating them. CDR3 length equals 12 residues. The CDR3 DNA follows: TGTGCCACCAGCGCTGGGGGTTATCCCCAGCATTTT. Protein sequence: CATSAGGYPQHF.

The CDR3 sequence is CASKEGVTDTQYF. For the CDR3, the DNA is TGTGCCAGCAAAGAAGGGGTCACAGATACGCAGTATTTT. The rearrangement joins TRBV28 to TRBJ2-3; D perhaps matches TRBD1 (5 bases). The V end lost 7 bases, the J end lost 2 bases, and 10 bases lay between the germline ends. Germline CDR1 and CDR2: MDHEN and SYDVKM. The CDR3 totals 13 residues.

The rearrangement links TRBV19 to TRBJ1-5; D remains unclear. Trimming removed 5 bases at V and 2 bases at J, with 19 bases between. The germline gives CDR1 LNHDA, CDR2 SQIVND (reference sequence). CDR3 size: 17 residues. CDR3 residues: CASSGPASLRGNQPQHF. CDR3 coding DNA: TGTGCCAGTAGTGGGCCCGCGTCCCTTCGAGGCAATCAGCCCCAGCATTTT.

This rearrangement joins TRBV27 to TRBJ1-2; TRBD1 agrees at 7 bases. Germline CDR1 is MNHEY and CDR2 is SMNVEV (reference sequence). The J segment lost 8 bases and the V segment lost 6 bases, leaving 12 bases of the junction unmatched. The CDR3 extends over 14 amino acids. In DNA, the CDR3 is TGTGCCAGCAGGGGGAGACAGGGTGGGTTGGGCTACACCTTC. It encodes CASRGRQGGLGYTF.

This clone came up once. The rearrangement links TRBV7-2 to TRBJ1-2; D is possibly TRBD1 (6 bases). The V end was cut by 5 bases, the J end by 2 bases, with 12 bases between. The CDR3 sequence is 14 residues long. CDR1 is SGHTA, CDR2 FQGNSA, per germline. CDR3 loop: CASSPGVPNYGYTF. CDR3 nucleotides: TGTGCCAGCAGCCCAGGGGTACCGAACTATGGCTACACCTTC.

The chain employs TRBV2 and TRBJ1-2; D might be TRBD1 (5 bases). The V end lost 3 bases, the J end lost 3 bases, and 14 bases lay between the germline ends. CDR1 is SNHLY, CDR2 FYNNEI, per germline. This CDR3 region has 15 residues. CDR3 nucleotide sequence: TGTGCCAGCAGTGAGAGGCAGGGAGGCCACTATGGCTACACCTTC. It is translated as CASSERQGGHYGYTF.

This chain joins TRBV27 and TRBJ2-2; TRBD1 agrees at 9 bases. Germline loops: CDR1 MNHEY, CDR2 SMNVEV (reference sequence). V lost 4 bases to trimming and J lost 6 bases; unmatched junction nucleotides: 6. There are 15 residues in the CDR3. CDR3 DNA: TGTGCCAGCAGTTCGACAGGGGGTATGGCCGGGGAGCTGTTTTTT. It encodes CASSSTGGMAGELFF.

CDR3 bases: TGTGCCAGCAGCTTAACCATGAACTCCTACGAGCAGTACTTC. Residues: CASSLTMNSYEQYF. The chain employs TRBV5-4 and TRBJ2-7; D call uncertain. CDR1 is SGHNT, CDR2 YYREEE, per germline (reference sequence). This CDR3 has 14 residues. Trimming pared 2 bases from V and 0 bases from J, leaving 9 bases between.

This clone was recorded only once. The rearrangement links TRBV28 to TRBJ1-5, with TRBD1 as a possible D gene (5 bases). Germline V gene lookup returns CDR1 MDHEN and CDR2 SYDVKM. Trimming stripped 7 bases from V and 9 bases from J, with 22 bases between. The CDR3 is 15 residues long. In nucleotides, the CDR3 is TGTGCCAGCACCCCGGGGCCCTACAACGGTCGGCCCCAGCATTTT. Amino acid sequence: CASTPGPYNGRPQHF.

The chain carries TRBV7-8 and TRBJ1-1, with D tentatively TRBD1 (6 bases). The CDR3 covers 16 residues. Trimming left V 1 base short and J 3 bases short, with 15 bases between. The V gene's germline CDR1 is SGHVS and CDR2 FQNEAQ. DNA of the CDR3: TGTGCCAGCAGCTTAGTCTCCGGGGGGCGTCACACTGAAGCTTTCTTT. This translates into CASSLVSGGRHTEAFF.

The chain uses TRBV19 and TRBJ1-1; TRBD1 aligns across 8 bases. There are 13 residues in the CDR3. Unmatched junction bases numbered 7, after V lost 3 bases and J lost 10 bases. The germline CDR1 and CDR2 sequences are LNHDA and SQIVND (reference sequence). CDR3 sequence reads: CASSMADRGSAFF. For the CDR3, the DNA is TGTGCCAGTAGTATGGCAGACAGGGGTTCAGCTTTCTTT.

The DNA of the CDR3 is TGTGCCAGCAGTCATGGCGAGCGGGGGTCCTCAGATACGCAGTATTTT. Its protein product is CASSHGERGSSDTQYF. The V call is TRBV3-1 (or the pseudogene TRBV3-2), the J call TRBJ2-3, with 8 nucleotides matching TRBD2. Germline CDR1 is LGHDT and CDR2 is YNNKEL (reference sequence). The CDR3 loop spans 16 amino acids. The V gene end was trimmed by 6 bases and the J gene end by 4 bases; junction bases not matched to a gene: 12.

The CDR3 bases are TGTGCCAGCAGTTACCTCGGTAGGGGGCAGTTCTTC. Amino acids: CASSYLGRGQFF. The V and J genes are TRBV6-2 or TRBV6-3 and TRBJ2-1; tentatively, D is TRBD1 (5 bases). Trimming removed 2 bases from V and 12 bases from J, with 11 bases in between. The CDR3 sequence is 12 residues long. Germline CDR1 and CDR2: MNHEY and SVGEGT.

The V gene is TRBV19, the J gene TRBJ2-1, with 11 bases lining up with TRBD1. Germline V gives CDR1 LNHDA, CDR2 SQIVND (reference sequence). J lost 2 bases, V lost 6 bases, and 3 bases had no gene match. The CDR3 covers 15 residues. The CDR3 region has the DNA TGTGCCAGTAGCATGGGACAGGGGGCCTACAATGAGCAGTTCTTC. Translating it yields CASSMGQGAYNEQFF.

The chain uses TRBV7-9 and TRBJ2-7; unclear D gene. CDR1 and CDR2 (germline): SEHNR, FQNEAQ (reference sequence). The CDR3 length is 14 residues. The ends were cut back, 1 base at V and 0 bases at J, with 7 bases in the middle. The CDR3 sequence: CASSLGPISYEQYF. CDR3 sequence (DNA): TGTGCCAGCAGCTTAGGACCAATCTCCTACGAGCAGTACTTC.

This clone has a single count. The chain has TRBV20-1 and TRBJ1-5, with D uncertain. The V end lost 3 bases, the J end lost 7 bases, and 16 bases lay between the germline ends. The CDR3 consists of 14 residues. The germline V gene encodes CDR1 DFQATT and CDR2 SNEGSKA (reference sequence). This chain's CDR3 is CSASMAPKGQPQHF. The CDR3 DNA reads as TGCAGTGCTAGTATGGCCCCCAAGGGCCAGCCCCAGCATTTT.

The chain has TRBV5-1 and TRBJ2-7; 10 bases map to TRBD1. CDR1 is SGHRS and CDR2 is YFSETQ in the germline V gene. The length of the CDR3 is 14 residues. J was trimmed by 7 bases and V by 3 bases; bases with no gene match: 7. The CDR3 loop reads CASSWTGGTREQYF. The CDR3 coding sequence is TGCGCCAGCAGCTGGACAGGGGGTACTCGTGAGCAGTACTTC.

V gene TRBV7-9 combines with J gene TRBJ1-2; a weak D match, TRBD1 (6 bases). The CDR3 contains 16 residues. Per the germline V gene, CDR1 is SEHNR and CDR2 is FQNEAQ (reference sequence). V lost 3 bases, J lost 6 bases, and 20 bases lay in between. DNA of the CDR3: TGTGCCAGCAGCTTCATGGTTCTGACAGGAGACAATGGCTACACCTTC. Its translation is CASSFMVLTGDNGYTF.

Written as DNA, the CDR3 is TGTGCCAGCAGTGACGAAGGGGCAGGAAACACCATATATTTT. Translation gives CASSDEGAGNTIYF. J is TRBJ1-3 and V is TRBV2; TRBD1 is a possible D gene (5 bases). Per the germline V gene, CDR1 is SNHLY and CDR2 is FYNNEI. The CDR3 runs 14 residues. Trimming left V 3 bases short and J 4 bases short, with 10 bases between.

The CDR3 protein is CASSLAFGTGSPLHF. CDR3 in DNA: TGTGCCAGCAGCTTAGCCTTCGGGACAGGGTCACCCCTCCACTTT. This chain uses TRBV7-9 with TRBJ1-6; 9 bases align to TRBD1. The CDR3 has 15 residues. Germline V lookup: CDR1 SEHNR, CDR2 FQNEAQ (reference sequence). Trimming took 0 bases from V and 10 from J; bases not matched to a gene: 4.

This clone came up once. J is TRBJ2-5 and V is TRBV6-4; D remains ambiguous. The CDR3 sequence is 15 residues long. The V gene lost 4 bases and the J gene lost 1 base, with 13 bases spanning the gap. Germline lookup yields CDR1 MRHNA and CDR2 SNTAGT. As DNA, the CDR3 is TGTGCCAGCAGTGCGTCTACGGGCTCCCAAGAGACCCAGTACTTC. It yields the protein CASSASTGSQETQYF.

This sequence joins TRBV7-9 and TRBJ1-6; D gene ambiguous. The CDR3 totals 14 residues. Germline CDR1 is SEHNR and CDR2 is FQNEAQ (reference sequence). Trimming took 4 bases from V and 8 from J, leaving 12 bases between them. CDR3 sequence reads: CASSSSDGDSPLHF. The CDR3 nucleotides are TGTGCCAGCAGCTCATCGGACGGAGATTCACCCCTCCACTTT.

This clone was detected once. The V call is TRBV6-5, the J call TRBJ1-3; D ambiguous. The V end was cut by 8 bases, the J end by 0 bases, with 8 bases between. From germline, CDR1 is MNHEY and CDR2 SVGAGI. CDR3 size: 13 residues. CDR3 loop: CASQWNSGNTIYF. The CDR3 coding sequence is TGTGCCAGCCAGTGGAACTCTGGAAACACCATATATTTT.